Following are 22 T cell receptor beta chains from one sample sequenced in a study of cytomegalovirus exposure and HLA in healthy donors. 13 Jbeta primers and 60 Vbeta primers were used for the PCR. Only in-frame clones appear in the TCRdb table, and some are missing; sequencing was by immunoSEQ multiplex PCR. Of about 200,000 clones in the sample, around 88% are singletons; the top ten hold around 0.34%. Sample: PBMCs. The receptors derive from a woman in her twenties or thirties in good health and CMV-seronegative.

This clone was seen a few times. The rearrangement uses TRBV2 and TRBJ1-2; D perhaps matches TRBD1 (6 bases). This CDR3 is 15 amino acids long. CDR1 and CDR2 (germline): SNHLY, FYNNEI. V dropped 8 bases and J dropped 4 bases, with 20 bases sitting between them. CDR3: CASGERGQGLYGYTF. DNA of the CDR3: TGTGCCAGCGGGGAGAGGGGACAAGGACTCTATGGCTACACCTTC. The full variable domain, with the rest looked up from reference TRBV2 and TRBJ1-2, is EPEVTQTPSHQVTQMGQEVILRCVPISNHLYFYWYRQILGQKVEFLVSFYNNEISEKSEIFDDQFSVERPDGSNFTLKIRSTKLEDSAMYFCASGERGQGLYGYTFGSGTRLTVV.

The V and J genes are TRBV7-3 and TRBJ2-5, with D perhaps TRBD1 (5 bases). In germline, CDR1 is SGHTA, CDR2 FQGTGA. V shed 2 bases and J shed 5 bases, with 9 bases lying between them. The CDR3 extends over 13 amino acids. The CDR3 is CASSLGHSETQYF. The CDR3 region has the DNA TGTGCCAGCAGCTTAGGACATTCCGAGACCCAGTACTTC.

The chain is built from TRBV7-6 and TRBJ2-3; 16 bases fit TRBD2. From germline, CDR1 is SGHVS and CDR2 FNYEAQ. This CDR3 contains 16 residues. After removal of 5 bases from V and 5 bases from J, the junction contained 4 bases not matched to a gene. The CDR3 protein is CASSGTSGGAGDTQYF. The DNA of the CDR3 is TGTGCCAGCAGCGGGACTAGCGGGGGGGCTGGAGATACGCAGTATTTT. The full variable domain, rest sourced from reference TRBV7-6 and TRBJ2-3, is GAGVSQSPRYKVTKRGQDVALRCDPISGHVSLYWYRQALGQGPEFLTYFNYEAQQDKSGLPNDRFSAERPEGSISTLTIQRTEQRDSAMYRCASSGTSGGAGDTQYFGPGTRLTVL.

V gene TRBV5-1 combines with J gene TRBJ2-5; 10 bases are shared with TRBD1. The CDR3 runs to 14 residues. V shed 4 bases, J shed 3 bases, and the junction held 3 bases outside the gene matches. Germline CDR1 reads SGHRS; CDR2 reads YFSETQ. In DNA form, the CDR3 reads TGCGCCAGCAGCCATGGGACAGGGGAAGAGACCCAGTACTTC. Protein sequence: CASSHGTGEETQYF.

The J gene is TRBJ1-1, the V gene TRBV2; D is possibly TRBD1 (5 bases). The V end lost 7 bases, the J end lost 1 base, and 13 bases lay between the germline ends. Germline CDR1 reads SNHLY; CDR2 reads FYNNEI. This CDR3 has 14 residues. For the CDR3, the DNA is TGTGCCAGCAACCCTGACAGAAAGAACACTGAAGCTTTCTTT. Amino acids: CASNPDRKNTEAFF.

Of note for this clone: The germline gene is not matched at one end of the junction; a read error may be the cause. Other DNA sequences in the same sample also yield this CDR3. The chain uses TRBV9 and TRBJ2-7, with 13 bases identical to TRBD2. The V gene's germline CDR1 is SGDLS and CDR2 YYNGEE. The CDR3 runs 15 residues. The CDR3 is CASSRTSGSFYEQYF. The CDR3, as DNA: TGTGCCAGCAGCCGGACTAGCGGGAGTTTCTACGAGCAGTATTTC.

The V call is TRBV5-1, the J call TRBJ2-4, with D unclear. CDR1 is SGHRS, CDR2 YFSETQ, per germline. V was clipped by 1 base and J by 5 bases, with 10 bases between them. The CDR3 runs to 14 residues. CDR3 coding DNA: TGCGCCAGCAGCTTGAATGGGCCAGAAAACATTCAGTACTTC. It is translated as CASSLNGPENIQYF.

The chain recombines TRBV2 with TRBJ1-1; TRBD1 is a possible D gene (5 bases). Looked up from germline, CDR1 is SNHLY and CDR2 is FYNNEI. V was shortened by 10 bases and J by 1 base, with 16 bases between the two germline ends. CDR3 length: 14 residues. The CDR3 DNA follows: TGTGCCACCGGGGAGGGACGAAAGAACACTGAAGCTTTCTTT. This sequence encodes CATGEGRKNTEAFF.

Details on this clone: Germline and junction disagree at one end, which may indicate a read error. The same CDR3 can be traced to other DNA sequences in this sample. The chain has TRBV11-2 and TRBJ2-4; TRBD1 agrees at 7 bases. Germline lookup yields CDR1 SGHAT and CDR2 FQNNGV. This CDR3 spans 16 amino acids. The CDR3: CASSRLAMGQLNIQYF. CDR3 in DNA: TGCGCCAGCAGCCGGTTGGCTATGGGACAGTTAAACATTCAGTACTTC.

The rearrangement uses TRBV7-3 and TRBJ2-7; 9 nucleotides match TRBD1. CDR3 size: 15 residues. V gave up 1 base and J gave up 7 bases; unmatched junction bases: 8. The germline CDR1 and CDR2 sequences are SGHTA and FQGTGA. CDR3 sequence reads: CASSLIGTGTGEQYF. Here the CDR3 DNA reads TGTGCCAGCAGCTTAATAGGGACAGGGACGGGGGAGCAGTACTTC.

The V gene is TRBV20-1, the J gene TRBJ2-1; 8 bases match TRBD2. CDR3 length: 11 amino acids. Germline V gene lookup returns CDR1 DFQATT and CDR2 SNEGSKA (reference sequence). V shed 6 bases, J shed 10 bases, and the junction held 5 bases outside the gene matches. The CDR3 nucleotides read TGCAGTGCCCTTAGCGGGGACGAGCAGTTCTTC. It specifies CSALSGDEQFF.

V and J are TRBV9 and TRBJ2-3; 8 bases fit TRBD2. The V and J ends lost 0 bases and 5 bases, in that order; junction bases with no gene match: 5. Germline V lookup: CDR1 SGDLS, CDR2 YYNGEE. The CDR3 sequence is 15 residues long. Written as DNA, the CDR3 is TGTGCCAGCAGCGTAGGGGCGGGAGGTATAGATACGCAGTATTTT. This codes for CASSVGAGGIDTQYF.

This clone was observed a single time. V usage is TRBV19 and J usage is TRBJ2-1, with a weak D call TRBD1 (5 bases). The CDR3 has 15 amino acids. Germline V lookup: CDR1 LNHDA, CDR2 SQIVND (reference sequence). Trimming shortened V by 4 bases and J by 8 bases, and 18 bases separated the two germline ends. CDR3 in amino acids: CASSKTQGSPDEQFF. The CDR3 bases are TGTGCCAGTAGTAAAACCCAGGGATCTCCGGATGAGCAGTTCTTC.

The V call is TRBV5-4, the J call TRBJ2-1; 10 bases are a match to TRBD2. V shed 0 bases, J shed 5 bases, and the junction held 2 bases outside the gene matches. The CDR3 sequence is 15 residues long. Germline CDR1 is SGHNT and CDR2 is YYREEE (reference sequence). CDR3 nucleotides: TGTGCCAGCAGCTTGGAACTAGCGGGGAACAATGAGCAGTTCTTC. Its translation is CASSLELAGNNEQFF.

The chain links TRBV13 to TRBJ2-5; 10 positions match TRBD1. The CDR3 consists of 15 residues. J gave up 5 bases and V 1 base, and 4 bases lay outside the gene matches. The germline gives CDR1 PRHDT, CDR2 FYEKMQ (reference sequence). The CDR3, as DNA: TGTGCCAGCAGCTTAGCGGGACAGGGGCGGGAGACCCAGTACTTC. Amino acids: CASSLAGQGRETQYF.

This chain joins TRBV2 and TRBJ2-1, with 9 nucleotides matching TRBD2. Germline assignment: CDR1 SNHLY and CDR2 FYNNEI. After removal of 4 bases from V and 2 bases from J, the junction contained 3 bases not matched to a gene. The CDR3 consists of 15 residues. The CDR3 nucleotides are TGTGCCAGCAGTGTGGTAGCGGGAGCCTACAATGAGCAGTTCTTC. Amino acids: CASSVVAGAYNEQFF. The variable domain in full, with the rest retrieved from reference TRBV2 and TRBJ2-1, is EPEVTQTPSHQVTQMGQEVILRCVPISNHLYFYWYRQILGQKVEFLVSFYNNEISEKSEIFDDQFSVERPDGSNFTLKIRSTKLEDSAMYFCASSVVAGAYNEQFFGPGTRLTVL.

The chain employs TRBV5-4 and TRBJ2-7, with 12 nucleotides matching TRBD1. The CDR3 extends over 15 amino acids. J lost 7 bases, V lost 3 bases, and 8 bases had no gene match. Germline V CDR1 and CDR2: SGHNT, YYREEE (reference sequence). CDR3 sequence reads: CASSSPGQGAGEQYF. The DNA for the CDR3 is TGTGCCAGCAGCTCGCCGGGACAGGGGGCGGGTGAGCAGTACTTC. Supplemented by reference TRBV5-4 and TRBJ2-7, the full variable domain reads ETGVTQSPTHLIKTRGQQVTLRCSSQSGHNTVSWYQQALGQGPQFIFQYYREEENGRGNFPPRFSGLQFPNYSSELNVNALELDDSALYLCASSSPGQGAGEQYFGPGTRLTVT.

The gene calls are TRBV9 and TRBJ1-2; the match to TRBD1 covers 7 bases. CDR1 SGDLS and CDR2 YYNGEE come from the germline V gene. V was pared by 3 bases and J by 0 bases, with 5 bases of the junction left unmatched. The CDR3 sequence is 15 residues long. Here the CDR3 DNA reads TGTGCCAGCAGCGCCCGACAGGGCGCTAACTATGGCTACACCTTC. The encoded protein is CASSARQGANYGYTF.

The V and J genes are TRBV6-5 and TRBJ2-2; the match to TRBD2 covers 9 bases. The CDR3 contains 15 residues. J gave up 6 bases and V 5 bases, and 7 bases lay outside the gene matches. Germline-derived CDR1 and CDR2 are MNHEY and SVGAGI. The CDR3 region has the DNA TGTGCCAGCAGTGCCGGGACTAGCATCCCCGGGGAGCTGTTTTTT. Translated: CASSAGTSIPGELFF.

CDR3 sequence: CASSPGTGTNEKLFF. CDR3 DNA: TGTGCCAGCAGCCCGGGGACAGGGACTAATGAAAAACTGTTTTTT. This rearrangement joins TRBV11-2 to TRBJ1-4; 9 bases fit TRBD1. The trim removed 5 bases at V and 2 bases at J, leaving 3 bases unmatched. Germline loops: CDR1 SGHAT, CDR2 FQNNGV. This CDR3 is built from 15 residues.

The V and J genes are TRBV4-1 and TRBJ2-2, with 9 positions matching TRBD1. CDR3 length: 16 amino acids. Germline V gives CDR1 MGHRA, CDR2 YSYEKL. Germline trimming cut 6 bases from V and 6 bases from J; bases unmatched to any gene: 11. The CDR3 region is CASSDSVGTGSGELFF. DNA for the CDR3: TGCGCCAGCAGTGACAGTGTTGGGACAGGGTCCGGGGAGCTGTTTTTT.

The chain combines TRBV9 with TRBJ1-5; no firm D call. The CDR3 loop spans 14 amino acids. V lost 7 bases to trimming and J lost 0 bases, with 11 bases between them. Germline CDR1 SGDLS, CDR2 YYNGEE. CDR3 residues: CASLREASNQPQHF. CDR3 coding DNA: TGTGCCAGCCTAAGGGAGGCTAGCAATCAGCCCCAGCATTTT.